This entry lists 24 T cell receptor beta chains sequenced from one sample in a study of OX40 agonist ivuxolimab in advanced cancers. The assay was immunoSEQ multiplex PCR, and TCRdb's table has in-frame clones only and misses some. The data show roughly 34,000 clones, approximately 80% seen once. The specimen was CD4+ or CD8+ T cells sorted from blood, collected in a trial of the OX40 agonist ivuxolimab. The receptors derive from an adult with an advanced solid tumor such as melanoma, head and neck, liver or kidney cancer.

This clone was counted a few times. The chain couples TRBV6-5 to TRBJ1-2, with D perhaps matching TRBD1 (6 bases). CDR3 length: 16 amino acids. Per the germline V gene, CDR1 is MNHEY and CDR2 is SVGAGI. V was shortened by 2 bases and J by 0 bases, with 13 bases between the two germline ends. The CDR3 region has the DNA TGTGCCAGCAGTTACGGGGGGGCGGAAGCTAACTATGGCTACACCTTC. It yields the protein CASSYGGAEANYGYTF.

V gene TRBV5-5 combines with J gene TRBJ1-1, with 7 nucleotides matching TRBD1. This CDR3 is 15 amino acids long. V dropped 4 bases and J dropped 11; count of bases not matched to a gene: 17. From germline, CDR1 is SGHKS and CDR2 YYEKEE (reference sequence). The CDR3 loop reads CASSPLDRLTPLAFF. In DNA form, the CDR3 reads TGTGCCAGCAGCCCGCTGGACAGGTTAACCCCCTTGGCTTTCTTT.

The chain couples TRBV19 to TRBJ1-2; 7 bases fit TRBD1. This CDR3 contains 13 residues. Germline assignment: CDR1 LNHDA and CDR2 SQIVND (reference sequence). The trim removed 5 bases at V and 7 bases at J, leaving 7 bases unmatched. This CDR3 is CASSPDRVVGYTF. CDR3 nucleotides: TGTGCCAGTAGTCCTGACAGGGTGGTTGGCTACACCTTC.

J is TRBJ2-7 and V is TRBV30; unclear D gene. Trimming took off 2 bases at V and 0 bases at J, with 14 bases between the two ends. This CDR3 has 15 amino acids. The germline gives CDR1 GTSNPN, CDR2 SVGIG (reference sequence). The CDR3 sequence: CAWSIPLEISYEQYF. The CDR3 DNA reads as TGTGCCTGGAGTATCCCGTTGGAAATCTCCTACGAGCAGTACTTC. Using reference TRBV30 and TRBJ2-7 for the parts outside the CDR3, the full variable domain is SQTIHQWPATLVQPVGSPLSLECTVEGTSNPNLYWYRQAAGRGLQLLFYSVGIGQISSEVPQNLSASRPQDRQFILSSKKLLLSDSGFYLCAWSIPLEISYEQYFGPGTRLTVT.

A remark on this clone: With a much larger clone just one base away, this may be a read error. The chain is built from TRBV2 and TRBJ1-5; unclear D gene. V lost 2 bases and J lost 7, with 15 bases in between. CDR3 length: 15 residues. Germline V gives CDR1 SNHLY, CDR2 FYNNEI. CDR3 in amino acids: CASSESGPSIQPQHF. CDR3 nucleotides: TGTGCCAGCAGTGAATCCGGCCCCTCAATACAGCCCCAGCATTTT.

The sample holds a few counts of this clone. The chain's CDR3 is CASSPTGTSATNEQFF. The CDR3 nucleotides are TGTGCCAGCTCACCTACCGGGACTAGCGCTACCAATGAGCAGTTCTTC. The J gene is TRBJ2-1, the V gene TRBV18; 10 nucleotides line up with TRBD2. The length of the CDR3 is 16 residues. V was clipped by 3 bases and J by 6 bases; unmatched bases: 8. Germline lookup yields CDR1 KGHSH and CDR2 LQKENI.

The V call is TRBV29-1, the J call TRBJ2-5; 7 bases are shared with TRBD2. V gave up 5 bases and J gave up 5 bases; unmatched junction bases: 8. The length of the CDR3 is 13 residues. The germline CDR1 and CDR2 sequences are SQVTM and ANQGSEA. The CDR3 nucleotides are TGCAGCGTTCCGAGGGAGGGATGGGAGACCCAGTACTTC. It codes for CSVPREGWETQYF.

This clone was seen a single time. This chain connects TRBV5-1 to TRBJ1-1; TRBD1 aligns across 7 bases. The germline CDR1 and CDR2 sequences are SGHRS and YFSETQ. V trimming: 4 bases; J trimming: 1 base; junction bases outside the gene matches: 7. The CDR3 consists of 15 residues. The CDR3 reads CASSKGTAQNTEAFF. The CDR3 DNA follows: TGCGCCAGCAGCAAGGGGACAGCCCAGAACACTGAAGCTTTCTTT.

This clone was counted only a few times. The genes are TRBV9 and TRBJ1-1; D unclear. CDR1 SGDLS and CDR2 YYNGEE come from the germline V gene. V gave up 4 bases and J gave up 1 base, with 8 bases separating them. This CDR3 spans 13 amino acids. The chain's CDR3 is CASSLRTNTEAFF. As DNA, the CDR3 is TGTGCCAGCAGCTTACGTACGAACACTGAAGCTTTCTTT.

This chain joins TRBV28 and TRBJ2-5; 11 nucleotides align to TRBD2. Germline CDR1 is MDHEN and CDR2 is SYDVKM. CDR3 size: 15 residues. Losses at the gene ends were 4 bases for V and 11 bases for J; bases not matched to a gene: 12. The CDR3 reads CASSYSGLAVEGQYF. CDR3 nucleotides: TGTGCCAGCAGTTACTCGGGACTAGCGGTGGAGGGGCAGTACTTC.

The chain is built from TRBV19 and TRBJ2-1; 7 bases agree with TRBD2. Germline-derived CDR1 and CDR2 are LNHDA and SQIVND (reference sequence). Trimming took 5 bases from V and 9 from J; bases not matched to a gene: 13. This CDR3 has 15 amino acids. Here the CDR3 reads CASSPSSTSQGEQFF. The CDR3 DNA sequence: TGTGCCAGTAGTCCCTCCTCGACTAGCCAGGGTGAGCAGTTCTTC.

The CDR3 loop is CASSYSGPTSGEKLFF. CDR3 coding DNA: TGTGCCAGCAGTTACTCAGGACCCACCTCGGGTGAAAAACTGTTTTTT. The gene calls are TRBV6-5 and TRBJ1-4; D ambiguous. Germline assignment: CDR1 MNHEY and CDR2 SVGAGI. This CDR3 region has 16 residues. V lost 0 bases and J 7 bases, leaving 15 bases between the germline ends.

With regard to this clone: The sample holds other DNA sequences that translate to the same CDR3. The chain uses TRBV7-9 and TRBJ1-6; D call uncertain. Deletions cut 1 base from V and 8 bases from J, with 6 bases between. CDR3 length: 13 amino acids. The germline CDR1 and CDR2 sequences are SEHNR and FQNEAQ (reference sequence). The CDR3 region has the DNA TGTGCCAGCAGCTTAGGGACGCATTCACCCCTCCACTTT. This sequence encodes CASSLGTHSPLHF.

J is TRBJ1-1 and V is TRBV5-1; a possible D gene is TRBD1 (6 bases). The CDR3 is 14 amino acids. Germline V gene lookup returns CDR1 SGHRS and CDR2 YFSETQ. Trimming left V 5 bases short and J 4 bases short, with 15 bases between. The CDR3, as DNA: TGCGCCAGCAGTAGGCAGGGGATCGCCACTGAAGCTTTCTTT. It is translated as CASSRQGIATEAFF.

V and J are TRBV6-5 and TRBJ2-2; D call uncertain. CDR1 MNHEY and CDR2 SVGAGI come from the germline V gene. V lost 4 bases to trimming and J lost 2 bases, with 5 bases between them. The length of the CDR3 is 13 residues. As DNA, the CDR3 is TGTGCCAGCAGTTTCGGTAACACCGGGGAGCTGTTTTTT. It is translated as CASSFGNTGELFF.

The chain uses TRBV28 and TRBJ1-1; D uncertain. The V end lost 3 bases, the J end lost 3 bases, and 5 bases lay between the germline ends. The CDR3 covers 12 residues. In germline, CDR1 is MDHEN, CDR2 SYDVKM. CDR3 DNA: TGTGCCAGCAGTTTTAGGTACACTGAAGCTTTCTTT. Translation gives CASSFRYTEAFF.

V is TRBV10-2 and J is TRBJ1-3; no clear D. The V end was cut by 6 bases, the J end by 0 bases, with 12 bases between. In germline, CDR1 is WSHSY, CDR2 SAAADI. The CDR3 is made up of 15 amino acids. The CDR3 is CASREGYSSGNTIYF. The CDR3, as DNA: TGCGCCAGCAGAGAAGGATACAGCTCTGGAAACACCATATATTTT.

In its sample, this clone was seen a few times. The chain couples TRBV15 to TRBJ2-7, with D perhaps matching TRBD1 (7 bases). The CDR3 runs to 13 residues. Trimming cost V 2 bases and J 6 bases, with 11 bases left between them. Germline CDR1 is LNHNV and CDR2 is YYDKDF (reference sequence). The CDR3 loop reads CATSRSQGGEQYF. The CDR3 DNA sequence: TGTGCCACCAGCAGATCCCAGGGGGGCGAGCAGTACTTC.

The rearrangement joins TRBV7-6 to TRBJ1-6; 7 nucleotides line up with TRBD1. With V trimmed by 5 bases and J by 7 bases, 5 bases remained unmatched. The CDR3 extends over 14 amino acids. Germline V gives CDR1 SGHVS, CDR2 FNYEAQ. CDR3 in amino acids: CASSPGTDNSPLHF. CDR3 nucleotide sequence: TGTGCCAGCAGCCCCGGGACAGACAATTCACCCCTCCACTTT.

The V call is TRBV18, the J call TRBJ2-1, with D possibly being TRBD1 (5 bases). V dropped 3 bases and J dropped 10 bases, with 10 bases sitting between them. CDR3 length: 12 amino acids. CDR1 and CDR2 from the germline V gene are KGHSH and LQKENI. For the CDR3, the DNA is TGTGCCAGCTCACCCCAGAAGGGGGAGCAGTTCTTC. Translated, it gives CASSPQKGEQFF.

V is TRBV2 and J is TRBJ2-4; possibly TRBD1 for D (6 bases). The CDR3 spans 15 residues. The germline V and J ends were trimmed by 2 bases and 2 bases, with 10 bases remaining between them. In germline, CDR1 is SNHLY, CDR2 FYNNEI. In DNA form, the CDR3 reads TGTGCCAGCAGTGAATCAGGGGTTCCCAAAAACATTCAGTACTTC. It yields the protein CASSESGVPKNIQYF. Full variable domain (rest looked up from reference TRBV2 and TRBJ2-4): EPEVTQTPSHQVTQMGQEVILRCVPISNHLYFYWYRQILGQKVEFLVSFYNNEISEKSEIFDDQFSVERPDGSNFTLKIRSTKLEDSAMYFCASSESGVPKNIQYFGAGTRLSVL.

The chain combines TRBV6-6 with TRBJ1-1; 9 positions match TRBD1. Unmatched junction bases numbered 4, after V lost 10 bases and J lost 4 bases. Per germline, CDR1 MNHNY and CDR2 SVGAGI (reference sequence). The CDR3 consists of 12 residues. CDR3 in amino acids: CAIQGAPTEAFF. In DNA, the CDR3 is TGTGCCATACAGGGGGCTCCCACTGAAGCTTTCTTT.

The gene calls are TRBV4-3 and TRBJ2-1; 9 nucleotides align to TRBD1. CDR3 size: 16 residues. J was trimmed by 12 bases and V by 1 base; bases with no gene match: 13. Germline CDR1 is LGHNA and CDR2 is YSLEER. The CDR3 sequence is CASSQAFRDRAEGQFF. CDR3 DNA: TGCGCCAGCAGCCAAGCTTTCCGGGACAGGGCCGAAGGGCAGTTCTTC.

The rearrangement uses TRBV7-2 and TRBJ2-2; maybe TRBD2 (7 bases). CDR1 is SGHTA, CDR2 FQGNSA, per germline. CDR3 length: 16 residues. Trimming took off 1 base at V and 7 bases at J, with 16 bases between the two ends. The DNA for the CDR3 is TGTGCCAGCAGCTTAGATTCGGGGGGCCTCAACGGGGAGCTGTTTTTT. Its protein product is CASSLDSGGLNGELFF.